This record concerns one TCR beta chain sequence. Unmatched junction bases numbered 4, after V lost 2 bases and J lost 0 bases. The CDR3 totals 16 residues. CDR1 and CDR2 from the germline V gene are SQVTM and ANQGSEA. Some clones are missing from TCRdb's copy, which holds only in-frame ones; the method was immunoSEQ multiplex PCR. The sample has roughly 200,000 clones; 85% to 90% are singletons. This entry belongs to a study of blood T cell repertoires in COVID-19. J is TRBJ2-5 and V is TRBV29-1, with 12 nucleotides matching TRBD2. Sequenced sample: PBMCs or T cells enriched from blood (not recorded which). This TCR derives from a man aged 25-45 years who had recovered from COVID-19. The CDR3 nucleotides read TGCAGCGTTGAATGGAGGACTAGCGGGAACCAAGAGACCCAGTACTTC. It yields the protein CSVEWRTSGNQETQYF.